This T cell receptor (beta chain) originates from a study of regulatory T cells in long-lasting Graves disease. V dropped 0 bases and J dropped 0; count of bases not matched to a gene: 6. In germline, CDR1 is SGHKS, CDR2 YYEKEE (reference sequence). The CDR3 is 17 residues long. Noted time point: newly diagnosed GD, antithyroid drugs for less than 3 months. The TCR library was prepared using RNA isolated from PBMCs. This clonotype was found a few times. HTBI primers from iRepertoire and Arm-PCR of CDR3 regions yielded the TCR beta libraries. TCRdb reprocessed the multiplex PCR reads with MiXCR, giving one entry per CDR3 protein. Of 550,000 to 650,000 distinct CDR3 sequences detected, around 15% appear once; the ten largest clones hold 12%. This sample also belongs to another study, concerning T cells in Graves' hyperthyroidism and ophthalmopathy. That publication notes: Blood also held most thyroid clonotypes expanded beyond 0.001. In the analysis, a 13 V-J model separated ophthalmopathy from stable hyperthyroidism.

The TCR originated in a young man with Graves disease. The sequencing here drew on peripheral blood mononuclear cells (PBMCs), taken at new diagnosis, from a patient treated with antithyroid drugs. The chain links TRBV5-5 to TRBJ2-4; TRBD1 aligns across 7 bases. CDR3 sequence (DNA): TGTGCCAGCAGCTTGGACATAGACAGGGTAGCCAAAAACATTCAGTACTTC. Translating it yields CASSLDIDRVAKNIQYF.